The present T cell receptor beta chain was sequenced within a study of radiotherapy plus CTLA-4 blockade in lung cancer. Chemo-refractory metastatic non-small-cell lung cancer patients received focal radiation with ipilimumab CTLA-4 blockade. This CDR3 comprises 15 residues. Germline lookup yields CDR1 MDHEN and CDR2 SYDVKM. The germline V and J ends were trimmed by 5 bases and 4 bases, with 17 bases remaining between them. The data were produced by immunoSEQ multiplex PCR, yet TCRdb's version contains in-frame clones alone and is incomplete. Among under 90,000 clones listed, less than 80% were seen once.

The source is a human donor with non-small cell lung cancer that progressed on radiotherapy plus ipilimumab. V is TRBV28 and J is TRBJ1-1, with D perhaps TRBD1 (6 bases). The source was peripheral blood, collected from a patient treated with radiotherapy plus ipilimumab. CDR3 sequence reads: CASSGASGGATEAFF. The CDR3 DNA sequence: TGTGCCAGCAGTGGGGCTTCTGGGGGGGCCACTGAAGCTTTCTTT.